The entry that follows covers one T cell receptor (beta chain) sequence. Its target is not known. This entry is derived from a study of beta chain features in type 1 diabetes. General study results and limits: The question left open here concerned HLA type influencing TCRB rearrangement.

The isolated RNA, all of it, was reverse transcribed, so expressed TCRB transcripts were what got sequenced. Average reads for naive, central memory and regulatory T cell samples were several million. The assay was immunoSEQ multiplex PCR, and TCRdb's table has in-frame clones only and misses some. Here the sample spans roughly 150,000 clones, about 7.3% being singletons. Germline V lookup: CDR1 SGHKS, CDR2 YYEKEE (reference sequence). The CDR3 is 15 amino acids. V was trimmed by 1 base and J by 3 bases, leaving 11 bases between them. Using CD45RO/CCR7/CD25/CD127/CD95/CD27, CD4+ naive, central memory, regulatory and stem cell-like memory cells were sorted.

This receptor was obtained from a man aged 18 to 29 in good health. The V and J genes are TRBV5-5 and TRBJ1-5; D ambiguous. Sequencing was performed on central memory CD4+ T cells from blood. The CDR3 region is CASSLNGVNNQPQHF. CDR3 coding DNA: TGTGCCAGCAGCTTGAACGGGGTCAACAATCAGCCCCAGCATTTT. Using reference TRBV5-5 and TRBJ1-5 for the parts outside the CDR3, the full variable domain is DAGVTQSPTHLIKTRGQQVTLRCSPISGHKSVSWYQQVLGQGPQFIFQYYEKEERGRGNFPDRFSARQFPNYSSELNVNALLLGDSALYLCASSLNGVNNQPQHFGDGTRLSIL.